A selection of T cell receptor beta chains follows, all from one sample in a study of T-cell memory formation after mild COVID-19. MiXCR, run by TCRdb on the 5' RACE reads, gives a single entry per CDR3 protein. The profile covers a few hundred thousand distinct CDR3 sequences, with 20% to 25% appearing a single time and about 8.7% taken by the ten largest. The sample was PBMCs or a T cell subset sorted from them (not recorded which). These receptors all come from an adult woman who had mild COVID-19 (a few samples of this study predate the infection). Cell type and time point are not known. Both conserved end residues are part of each CDR3. A D gene is named only where the DNA matches it firmly. A clone size is listed for some rows: how often the clone was seen (once, few, many), or a class if it is expanded.

once - TRBJ1-2 TRBV2 CASSASPDLNYGYTF TGTGCCAGCAGTGCGTCGCCGGACCTTAACTATGGCTACACCTTC
- TRBD2 TRBJ2-5 TRBV5-1 CASSLQAGGTETQYF TGCGCCAGCAGCTTGCAAGCGGGGGGGACGGAGACCCAGTACTTC
- TRBD2 TRBJ2-7 TRBV15 CATSRDRGLAGEQYF TGTGCCACCAGCAGAGATCGAGGACTAGCTGGCGAGCAGTACTTC
- - TRBJ2-7 TRBV3-1 CASSQDPNGSYEQYF TGTGCCAGCAGCCAAGATCCGAACGGTTCCTACGAGCAGTACTTC
few - TRBJ2-2 TRBV20-1 CSARDIKRAGELFF TGCAGTGCTAGAGATATCAAGCGGGCCGGGGAGCTGTTTTTT
few - TRBJ2-1 TRBV11-2 CASSPGVLNNEQFF TGTGCCAGCAGCCCGGGGGTCCTTAACAATGAGCAGTTCTTC
many - TRBJ2-7 TRBV20-1 CSAWSSYEQYF TGCAGTGCTTGGAGCTCCTACGAGCAGTACTTC
few TRBD1 TRBJ2-2 TRBV20-1 CSARGYPGDRGLSGELFF TGCAGTGCTAGAGGTTACCCGGGGGACAGGGGGCTAAGCGGGGAGCTGTTTTTT
- TRBD2 TRBJ2-1 TRBV20-1 CSARGLAGNNNEQFF TGCAGTGCTAGGGGACTAGCGGGGAACAACAATGAGCAGTTCTTC
few - TRBJ2-2 TRBV5-1 CASSLADSRPGELFF TGCGCCAGCAGCTTGGCCGATTCCCGGCCCGGGGAGCTGTTTTTT
- TRBD2 TRBJ2-7 TRBV7-9 CASSLDLMETSGSKYF TGTGCCAGCAGCTTAGACCTAATGGAGACTAGCGGGAGTAAGTACTTC
- - TRBJ1-1 TRBV7-2 CASSLTGWNTEAFF TGTGCCAGCAGCTTAACAGGGTGGAACACTGAAGCTTTCTTT
- TRBD1 TRBJ1-6 TRBV20-1 CSASTGAASPLHF TGCAGTGCTAGTACAGGGGCCGCTTCACCCCTCCACTTT
- TRBD1 TRBJ2-1 TRBV9 CASSGTGGGEQFF TGTGCCAGCAGCGGAACAGGGGGCGGCGAGCAGTTCTTC
few TRBD2 TRBJ2-5 TRBV7-3 CASSSLGGGLETQYF TGTGCCAGCAGCTCCTTGGGGGGAGGGCTCGAGACCCAGTACTTC
- TRBD1 TRBJ1-4 TRBV7-9 CASSSGTGYVRHEKLFF TGTGCCAGCAGCTCCGGGACAGGGTACGTCCGGCACGAAAAACTGTTTTTT
once - TRBJ1-1 TRBV2 CASRREAAEAFF TGTGCCAGCAGGCGGGAAGCCGCTGAAGCTTTCTTT